This TCR beta chain came from a study of T cell responses to AZD1222 COVID-19 vaccine. Clones were sequenced by immunoSEQ multiplex PCR, and TCRdb holds only the in-frame ones, with some missing. The table lists about 180,000 clones, about 86% of them singletons. The CDR3 runs 15 residues. Between the trimmed V and J ends, which lost 2 bases and 3 bases, there was a span of 11 bases. The germline gives CDR1 SGHTA, CDR2 FQGTGA. To note about this clone: The antigen is unknown.

General study results and limits: Scientists sampled the repertoires only once the peak T cell response had passed. CD4 TCRs associated with vaccination spanned spike, dominating at 160-218 and 743-854. Clonal diversity was possibly underestimated, and the donors were mostly white British, with more females.

This receptor was obtained from an adult in good health. The V and J genes are TRBV7-3 and TRBJ2-1; D is unresolved. The input for sequencing was peripheral blood, taken on day 0 of AZD1222 vaccination. CDR3 in amino acids: CASSLGESLYNEQFF. CDR3 in DNA: TGTGCCAGCAGCTTAGGGGAATCCCTCTACAATGAGCAGTTCTTC.